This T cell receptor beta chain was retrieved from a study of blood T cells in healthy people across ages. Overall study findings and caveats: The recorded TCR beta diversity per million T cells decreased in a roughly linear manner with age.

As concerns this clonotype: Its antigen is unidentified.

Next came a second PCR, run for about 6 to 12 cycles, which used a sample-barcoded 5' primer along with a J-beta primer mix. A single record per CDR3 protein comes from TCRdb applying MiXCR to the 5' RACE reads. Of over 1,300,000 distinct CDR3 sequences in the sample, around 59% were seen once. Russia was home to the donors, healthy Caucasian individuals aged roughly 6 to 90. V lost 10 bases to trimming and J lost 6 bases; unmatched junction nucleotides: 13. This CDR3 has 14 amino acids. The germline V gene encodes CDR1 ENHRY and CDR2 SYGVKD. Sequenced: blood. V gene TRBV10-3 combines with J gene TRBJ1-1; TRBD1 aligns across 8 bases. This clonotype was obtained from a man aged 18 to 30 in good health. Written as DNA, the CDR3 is TGTGCCACCGACGTCGGACAGGGTAACCCTGAAGCTTTCTTT. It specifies CATDVGQGNPEAFF.